Below, one T cell receptor (beta chain) is given with its context. This sample is part of a study of OX40 agonist ivuxolimab in advanced cancers. The assay was immunoSEQ multiplex PCR, and TCRdb's table has in-frame clones only and misses some. The sample shows fewer than 85,000 clones, 86% of them seen only once. Germline V gene data show CDR1 as ENHRY and CDR2 as SYGVKD. Trimming took 6 bases from V and 1 from J; bases not matched to a gene: 1. The CDR3 is 16 residues long. Blood was sampled at baseline, cycle 4 day 1, and cycle 7 day 1. The sample consisted of CD4+ or CD8+ T cells sorted from blood, taken in a trial of the OX40 agonist ivuxolimab. The clonotype comes from an adult with an advanced solid tumor such as melanoma, head and neck, liver or kidney cancer. The chain couples TRBV10-3 to TRBJ2-1, with 15 bases matching TRBD2. The CDR3 region is CAIRGTSGRSYNEQFF. CDR3 bases: TGTGCCATCAGGGGGACTAGCGGGAGGTCCTACAATGAGCAGTTCTTC.